This T cell receptor beta chain was observed in a study of monozygotic twins with inflammatory bowel disease. Broader study findings: Ultimately, a single strong signal or clonotype associated with IBD was not supported. Compared with healthy co-twins, IBD patients showed reduced TCRbeta repertoire diversity by inverse Simpson.

CDR3 length: 16 amino acids. Germline V gene lookup returns CDR1 WSHSY and CDR2 SAAADI. Notes on this clonotype: Antigen: not known.

Nested PCRs of around 15 and 9 cycles, two in total, were run on TCRalpha and TCRbeta cDNA. TCRdb reanalyzed the 5' RACE reads and collapses them to one entry per CDR3 protein, without DNA. The sample table sets out 300,000 to 350,000 distinct CDR3 sequences. The rearrangement uses TRBV10-2 and TRBJ2-3; no DNA is available, so the TRBD1 call from TCRdb remains unchecked. The source material was blood. The TCR comes from a human donor with ulcerative colitis or Crohn's disease, or a healthy co-twin of an affected twin (not recorded which). CDR3 residues: CASSERADSSTDTQYF.